These 8 T cell receptor beta chains share one sample of origin, sequenced in a study of T-cell reconstitution after alpha-beta-depleted transplantation in children. During its preparation, the TCRbeta library received unique molecular identifiers. A single record per CDR3 protein comes from TCRdb applying MiXCR to the PCR reads. The sample lists about 420,000 distinct CDR3 sequences; 15% to 20% were seen once. Sequenced material: PBMCs, mostly from graft donor cells, taken 360 days after TCRalphabeta/CD19-depleted stem cell transplant. The receptors stem from a boy younger than two who had a stem cell transplant for Wiskott-Aldrich syndrome, so the T cells may come from the graft donor.

This clonotype has just a few counts. V usage is TRBV7-9 and J usage is TRBJ2-5; 7 positions agree with TRBD1. CDR3 size: 15 residues. The V gene end was trimmed by 2 bases and the J gene end by 1 base; junction bases not matched to a gene: 4. In germline, CDR1 is SEHNR, CDR2 FQNEAQ (reference sequence). CDR3 in DNA: TGTGCCAGCAGCTTAAACCGGGACAGCCAAGAGACCCAGTACTTC. Its protein is CASSLNRDSQETQYF.

This clonotype was found many times. The chain couples TRBV12-3 or TRBV12-4 to TRBJ2-7; no reliable D call. This CDR3 has 13 residues. Trimming left V 6 bases short and J 2 bases short, with 11 bases between. This CDR3 is CASSFSSPYEQYF. CDR3 sequence (DNA): TGTGCCAGCAGCTTTTCGTCTCCCTACGAGCAGTACTTC.

This clonotype has ten or more counts. One end of the junction fails to match germline, which may point to a read error. This CDR3 reads CASSLAGSTGELFF. CDR3 coding DNA: TGTGCCAGCAGTCTAGCGGGATCAACCGGGGAGCTGTTTTTT. The chain couples TRBV5-1 to TRBJ2-2, with 9 bases lining up with TRBD2. The CDR3 spans 14 residues. Germline lookup yields CDR1 SGHRS and CDR2 YFSETQ.

This chain connects TRBV11-2 to TRBJ2-1; 7 nucleotides match TRBD2. Germline CDR1 is SGHAT and CDR2 is FQNNGV. Trimming at V came to 6 bases and at J to 6 bases, leaving 11 bases not matched to a gene. The CDR3 spans 15 residues. This chain's CDR3 is CASSTGLVPTNEQFF. CDR3 DNA: TGTGCCAGCAGTACCGGACTAGTTCCAACCAATGAGCAGTTCTTC.

The chain has TRBV4-3 and TRBJ2-7; D gene unclear. The CDR3 contains 16 residues. V lost 0 bases and J lost 1, with 13 bases in between. CDR1 is LGHNA, CDR2 YSLEER, per germline. The chain's CDR3 is CASSQDTAQWSYEQYF. CDR3 in DNA: TGCGCCAGCAGCCAAGACACAGCACAGTGGTCCTACGAGCAGTACTTC.

This chain connects TRBV29-1 to TRBJ2-7; 11 bases align to TRBD2. With 7 bases clipped from V and 0 bases from J, the junction kept 8 bases outside the gene matches. CDR3 length: 15 residues. CDR1 SQVTM and CDR2 ANQGSEA come from the germline V gene. The CDR3 here is CSASGLAESSYEQYF. The CDR3 coding sequence is TGCAGCGCTTCGGGACTAGCGGAGAGCTCCTACGAGCAGTACTTC.

This chain links TRBV7-9 with TRBJ2-3, with 8 bases matching TRBD1. Germline-derived CDR1 and CDR2 are SEHNR and FQNEAQ (reference sequence). The CDR3 runs to 15 residues. V lost 6 bases and J lost 5; bases outside the gene matches: 10. CDR3 nucleotides: TGTGCCAGCAGTCGGACAGGGACAATTTTAGATACGCAGTATTTT. Protein: CASSRTGTILDTQYF.

This clonotype was observed a handful of times. The conserved closing phenylalanine or tryptophan is absent in this CDR3, likely reflecting a read error. The J gene is TRBJ2-7, the V gene TRBV7-9; TRBD1 agrees at 8 bases. CDR1 is SEHNR and CDR2 is FQNEAQ in the germline V gene (reference sequence). The CDR3 consists of 14 residues. V lost 4 bases to trimming and J lost 1 base; unmatched junction nucleotides: 3. The CDR3 nucleotides are TGTGCCAGCAGCTCAGGGGGCGCTTCCTACGAGCAGTACTCC. It specifies CASSSGGASYEQYS.